These 29 T cell receptor beta chains originate from one sample sequenced in a study of early T cells in non-severe SARS-CoV-2 infection. TCRdb processed the 5' RACE reads anew with MiXCR; each CDR3 protein has one entry. Of approximately 110,000 distinct CDR3 sequences in the sample, around 14% were seen once. The specimen was whole blood. These receptors were obtained from an adult who was a healthcare worker with PCR-confirmed SARS-CoV-2 infection or an uninfected control (not recorded which).

The chain recombines TRBV10-3 with TRBJ1-5; D is possibly TRBD1 (5 bases). The germline V gene encodes CDR1 ENHRY and CDR2 SYGVKD. The length of the CDR3 is 15 residues. Trimming left V 2 bases short and J 3 bases short, with 11 bases between. This CDR3 reads CAISETSGTNQPQHF. CDR3 bases: TGTGCCATCAGTGAGACCTCGGGGACCAATCAGCCCCAGCATTTT.

V is TRBV18 and J is TRBJ2-1; 7 nucleotides line up with TRBD1. The ends lost 3 bases at V and 2 bases at J; junction bases unmatched: 4. The CDR3 contains 15 residues. Germline assignment: CDR1 KGHSH and CDR2 LQKENI. This CDR3 is CASSPTGETYNEQFF. The DNA for the CDR3 is TGTGCCAGCTCACCTACAGGGGAAACCTACAATGAGCAGTTCTTC.

V and J are TRBV3-1 and TRBJ1-1, with D unresolved. This CDR3 comprises 14 residues. Germline CDR1 is LGHDT and CDR2 is YNNKEL (reference sequence). V lost 0 bases to trimming and J lost 13 bases, with 18 bases between them. The CDR3 nucleotides read TGTGCCAGCAGCCAAGATTATACCACCCCCGCGGTTTTCTTT. Protein: CASSQDYTTPAVFF.

The chain couples TRBV20-1 to TRBJ2-3; TRBD1 might be the D (5 bases). The germline V gene encodes CDR1 DFQATT and CDR2 SNEGSKA (reference sequence). Trimming removed 6 bases at V and 6 bases at J, with 22 bases between. This CDR3 has 15 residues. CDR3 sequence: CSASDRQGLGDTQYF. In DNA form, the CDR3 reads TGCAGTGCCTCCGACCGGCAGGGCCTAGGGGATACGCAGTATTTT.

The chain carries TRBV12-3 or TRBV12-4 and TRBJ2-5, with 10 nucleotides matching TRBD2. The J segment lost 2 bases and the V segment lost 6 bases, leaving 0 bases of the junction unmatched. The length of the CDR3 is 13 residues. CDR3 amino acids: CASRTSGQETQYF. The CDR3 bases are TGTGCCAGCAGGACTAGCGGGCAAGAGACCCAGTACTTC.

This clonotype was seen repeatedly, ten times or more. V is TRBV6-1 and J is TRBJ2-7; perhaps TRBD1 as D (5 bases). This CDR3 comprises 13 residues. Germline V gives CDR1 MNHNS, CDR2 SASEGT. Trimming removed 3 bases from V and 3 bases from J, with 9 bases in between. The chain's CDR3 is CASSDGAYYEQYF. For the CDR3, the DNA is TGTGCCAGCAGTGATGGGGCGTACTACGAGCAGTACTTC.

This clonotype has only a few counts. The rearrangement uses TRBV3-1 and TRBJ2-3, with a weak D call TRBD1 (5 bases). CDR3 length equals 13 residues. V was shortened by 3 bases and J by 2 bases, with 6 bases between the two germline ends. The germline V gene has CDR1 LGHDT and CDR2 YNNKEL (reference sequence). CDR3 region: CASSHGATDTQYF. The CDR3 DNA sequence: TGTGCCAGCAGCCATGGGGCCACAGATACGCAGTATTTT.

The V gene is TRBV5-4, the J gene TRBJ2-5; 7 bases match TRBD1. The CDR3 extends over 16 amino acids. Germline loops: CDR1 SGHNT, CDR2 YYREEE (reference sequence). Trimming cost V 4 bases and J 1 base; bases outside gene matches: 10. The CDR3 reads CASSPDATGVQETQYF. CDR3 nucleotide sequence: TGTGCCAGCAGCCCGGACGCCACAGGGGTCCAAGAGACCCAGTACTTC.

The chain combines TRBV29-1 with TRBJ2-1, with TRBD2 matching over 10 bases. Germline assignment: CDR1 SQVTM and CDR2 ANQGSEA. This CDR3 is 13 amino acids long. Losses at the gene ends were 8 bases for V and 8 bases for J; bases not matched to a gene: 9. CDR3 protein: CSLTSGVCDEQFF. The CDR3, as DNA: TGCAGCTTAACTAGCGGGGTCTGCGATGAGCAGTTCTTC.

J is TRBJ2-2 and V is TRBV10-2; TRBD2 agrees at 9 bases. Trimming cost V 4 bases and J 7 bases; bases outside gene matches: 13. The CDR3 length is 17 residues. From germline, CDR1 is WSHSY and CDR2 SAAADI. CDR3 bases: TGCGCCAGCAGTGTCGCTAGCGGGGTTTTAGGAATCGGGGAGCTGTTTTTT. This translates into CASSVASGVLGIGELFF.

This clonotype was seen a handful of times. The V and J genes are TRBV6-1 and TRBJ2-3; 8 positions agree with TRBD2. With 7 bases clipped from V and 5 bases from J, the junction kept 14 bases outside the gene matches. The V gene's germline CDR1 is MNHNS and CDR2 SASEGT. This CDR3 spans 16 amino acids. CDR3 nucleotides: TGTGCCAGCATGAAAGGCGGGGGGCCACTAATAGATACGCAGTATTTT. It encodes CASMKGGGPLIDTQYF.

Many counts were recorded for this clonotype. V is TRBV12-3 or TRBV12-4 and J is TRBJ2-5; D gene ambiguous. The CDR3 length is 15 residues. V dropped 3 bases and J dropped 4 bases, with 15 bases sitting between them. CDR3 DNA: TGTGCCAGCAGTTTCGGTGGTAACAGAGCAGAGACCCAGTACTTC. It encodes CASSFGGNRAETQYF.

For the CDR3, the DNA is TGTGCCAGCAGCCAAAGTCCCGGGACAGACTATGGCTACACCTTC. This gives the protein CASSQSPGTDYGYTF. The chain combines TRBV9 with TRBJ1-2, with TRBD1 matching over 7 bases. Germline CDR1 is SGDLS and CDR2 is YYNGEE. V shed 4 bases, J shed 3 bases, and the junction held 9 bases outside the gene matches. This CDR3 has 15 amino acids.

The CDR3 DNA follows: TGTGCCAGCTCACCACCGTCCAGGCAAGCTTTCTTT. It is translated as CASSPPSRQAFF. The chain recombines TRBV18 with TRBJ1-1, with D hard to call. The germline V and J ends were trimmed by 0 bases and 9 bases, with 8 bases remaining between them. Germline V gene data show CDR1 as KGHSH and CDR2 as LQKENI. The CDR3 has 12 amino acids. Based on the CDR3 plus reference TRBV18 and TRBJ1-1, the full variable domain is NAGVMQNPRHLVRRRGQEARLRCSPMKGHSHVYWYRQLPEEGLKFMVYLQKENIIDESGMPKERFSAEFPKEGPSILRIQQVVRGDSAAYFCASSPPSRQAFFGQGTRLTVV.

This clonotype was recorded a few times. This chain uses TRBV7-2 with TRBJ2-5; TRBD2 aligns across 14 bases. V lost 5 bases, J lost 9 bases, and 8 bases stayed unmatched. Germline V gene lookup returns CDR1 SGHTA and CDR2 FQGNSA. This CDR3 is built from 15 residues. The CDR3 coding sequence is TGTGCCAGCAGCCCAGCCGTGGGACTAGCGGGGGCCCAGTACTTC. It yields the protein CASSPAVGLAGAQYF.

V is TRBV6-6 and J is TRBJ1-6; maybe TRBD1 (5 bases). This CDR3 contains 18 residues. Germline CDR1 reads MNHNY; CDR2 reads SVGAGI (reference sequence). Trimming took off 6 bases at V and 0 bases at J, with 18 bases between the two ends. The CDR3: CASSHSRDPGSYNSPLHF. The CDR3, as DNA: TGTGCCAGCAGCCACTCTCGGGACCCCGGCTCCTATAATTCACCCCTCCACTTT.

The chain links TRBV7-9 to TRBJ2-2, with TRBD2 as a possible D gene (6 bases). CDR3 length equals 14 residues. V was pared by 5 bases and J by 1 base, with 8 bases between. Germline CDR1 and CDR2: SEHNR and FQNEAQ (reference sequence). The CDR3 DNA reads TGTGCCAGCAGCCGGGACTGGAACACCGGGGAGCTGTTTTTT. This translates into CASSRDWNTGELFF. The whole variable domain, filled in from reference TRBV7-9 and TRBJ2-2, reads DTGVSQNPRHKITKRGQNVTFRCDPISEHNRLYWYRQTLGQGPEFLTYFQNEAQLEKSRLLSDRFSAERPKGSFSTLEIQRTEQGDSAMYLCASSRDWNTGELFFGEGSRLTVL.

The chain employs TRBV4-2 and TRBJ1-2; D remains unclear. The CDR3 runs to 15 residues. Trimming took off 0 bases at V and 2 bases at J, with 10 bases between the two ends. Germline CDR1 LGHNA, CDR2 YNFKEQ. CDR3 region: CASSQEGARNYGYTF. CDR3 coding DNA: TGTGCCAGCAGCCAAGAAGGCGCCAGGAACTATGGCTACACCTTC.

The rearrangement joins TRBV20-1 to TRBJ2-2, with 11 positions matching TRBD2. Germline V gene sequence: CDR1 DFQATT, CDR2 SNEGSKA (reference sequence). Trimming cost V 3 bases and J 6 bases; bases outside gene matches: 9. The CDR3 spans 16 residues. The CDR3 coding sequence is TGCAGTGCTAGCCACAAGACTAGCGGGGTATCCGGGGAGCTGTTTTTT. Translated, it gives CSASHKTSGVSGELFF.

This clonotype was recorded many times. The chain uses TRBV12-3 or TRBV12-4 and TRBJ1-2; TRBD1 is a possible D gene (5 bases). V was clipped by 3 bases and J by 4 bases, with 15 bases between them. This CDR3 has 15 amino acids. In nucleotides, the CDR3 is TGTGCCAGCAGTTTGGGGGACCAGGGCCTCTATGGCTACACCTTC. It is translated as CASSLGDQGLYGYTF.

This clonotype was picked up a small number of times. V gene TRBV7-3 combines with J gene TRBJ2-1; no clear D gene. CDR3 length equals 15 residues. V lost 2 bases and J 0 bases, leaving 8 bases between the germline ends. Germline V lookup: CDR1 SGHTA, CDR2 FQGTGA. CDR3 in amino acids: CASSLSPDSYNEQFF. The CDR3, as DNA: TGTGCCAGCAGCTTATCCCCGGACTCCTACAATGAGCAGTTCTTC. The full variable domain, with the rest looked up from reference TRBV7-3 and TRBJ2-1, is GAGVSQTPSNKVTEKGKYVELRCDPISGHTALYWYRQSLGQGPEFLIYFQGTGAADDSGLPNDRFFAVRPEGSVSTLKIQRTERGDSAVYLCASSLSPDSYNEQFFGPGTRLTVL.

In its sample, this clonotype was seen a few times. Here the CDR3 DNA reads TGTGCCAGCAGTTACTCGAAGTCACAGAAGTTCGCCGTAGCCTACGAGCAGTACTTC. Its translation is CASSYSKSQKFAVAYEQYF. This chain connects TRBV6-6 to TRBJ2-7, with no clear D. Deletions cut 0 bases from V and 2 bases from J, with 23 bases between. The CDR3 consists of 19 residues. The V gene's germline CDR1 is MNHNY and CDR2 SVGAGI (reference sequence).

This clonotype was picked up a small number of times. The chain joins TRBV7-3 to TRBJ1-1; D uncertain. The germline V gene has CDR1 SGHTA and CDR2 FQGTGA. V was trimmed by 1 base and J by 1 base, leaving 7 bases between them. The CDR3 sequence is 14 residues long. The CDR3 coding sequence is TGTGCCAGCAGCTTAATGGGCCGGAACACTGAAGCTTTCTTT. It encodes CASSLMGRNTEAFF. Using reference TRBV7-3 and TRBJ1-1 for the parts outside the CDR3, the full variable domain is GAGVSQTPSNKVTEKGKYVELRCDPISGHTALYWYRQSLGQGPEFLIYFQGTGAADDSGLPNDRFFAVRPEGSVSTLKIQRTERGDSAVYLCASSLMGRNTEAFFGQGTRLTVV.

This clonotype was counted ten times or more. The rearrangement links TRBV29-1 to TRBJ1-1; 7 nucleotides align to TRBD1. CDR1 SQVTM and CDR2 ANQGSEA come from the germline V gene. The V segment lost 8 bases and the J segment 4 bases; nucleotides outside the gene matches: 10. The CDR3 sequence is 13 residues long. CDR3 residues: CSITRQGGTEAFF. The CDR3 nucleotides read TGCAGCATCACTAGACAGGGTGGCACTGAAGCTTTCTTT.

This clonotype was picked up a small number of times. The V call is TRBV20-1, the J call TRBJ2-7; either TRBD1 or TRBD2 may supply D (6 bases each). Germline CDR1 is DFQATT and CDR2 is SNEGSKA (reference sequence). V was trimmed by 0 bases and J by 3 bases, leaving 18 bases between them. The CDR3 extends over 16 amino acids. The CDR3: CSARDREQGSYYEQYF. DNA for the CDR3: TGCAGTGCTAGAGATCGGGAGCAGGGGTCCTACTACGAGCAGTACTTC.

The V gene is TRBV3-1, the J gene TRBJ2-7, with 7 nucleotides matching TRBD1. The ends lost 5 bases at V and 2 bases at J; junction bases unmatched: 9. Germline V gives CDR1 LGHDT, CDR2 YNNKEL (reference sequence). The CDR3 contains 15 residues. The CDR3 region is CASSYRTGIAYEQYF. The DNA for the CDR3 is TGTGCCAGCAGCTATCGGACAGGTATCGCCTACGAGCAGTACTTC.

This chain links TRBV30 with TRBJ1-1; 7 bases match TRBD1. The CDR3 has 14 residues. V dropped 3 bases and J dropped 1; count of bases not matched to a gene: 5. Germline CDR1 is GTSNPN and CDR2 is SVGIG (reference sequence). This CDR3 is CAWRWGQQNTEAFF. The CDR3 DNA is TGTGCCTGGAGGTGGGGACAGCAGAACACTGAAGCTTTCTTT.

This clonotype turned up a few times. This sequence joins TRBV7-3 and TRBJ1-2, with 12 bases lining up with TRBD1. V shed 0 bases and J 3 bases; nucleotides not matched to a gene: 5. The CDR3 sequence is 17 residues long. The germline CDR1 and CDR2 sequences are SGHTA and FQGTGA. In nucleotides, the CDR3 is TGTGCCAGCAGCTTAACCGGGACAGGGGGCCTGGACTATGGCTACACCTTC. As protein: CASSLTGTGGLDYGYTF.

This clonotype was detected a few times. The chain has TRBV25-1 and TRBJ2-1, with D perhaps assigned TRBD1 or TRBD2 (5 bases each). Germline V gene data show CDR1 as MGHDK and CDR2 as SYGVNS. Trimming cost V 4 bases and J 2 bases, with 15 bases left between them. This CDR3 comprises 16 residues. The CDR3, as DNA: TGTGCCAGCAGTGGATCCGGGACGGAAACCTACAATGAGCAGTTCTTC. Its protein is CASSGSGTETYNEQFF.